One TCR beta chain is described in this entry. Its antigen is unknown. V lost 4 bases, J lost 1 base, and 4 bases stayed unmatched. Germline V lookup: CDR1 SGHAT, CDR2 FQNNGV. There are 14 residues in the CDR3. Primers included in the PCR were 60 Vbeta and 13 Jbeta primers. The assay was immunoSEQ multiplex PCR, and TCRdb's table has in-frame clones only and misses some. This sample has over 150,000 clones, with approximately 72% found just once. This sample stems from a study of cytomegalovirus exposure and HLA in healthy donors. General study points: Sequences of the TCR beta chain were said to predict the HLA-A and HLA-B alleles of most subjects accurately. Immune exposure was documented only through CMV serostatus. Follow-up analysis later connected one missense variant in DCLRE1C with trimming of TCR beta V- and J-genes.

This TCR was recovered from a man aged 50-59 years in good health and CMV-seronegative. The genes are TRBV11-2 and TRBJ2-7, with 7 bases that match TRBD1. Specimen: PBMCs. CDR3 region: CASSSTRGSYEQYF. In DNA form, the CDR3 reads TGTGCCAGCAGCTCAACCAGGGGGTCCTACGAGCAGTACTTC. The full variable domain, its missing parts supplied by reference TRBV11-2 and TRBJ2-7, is EAGVAQSPRYKIIEKRQSVAFWCNPISGHATLYWYQQILGQGPKLLIQFQNNGVVDDSQLPKDRFSAERLKGVDSTLKIQPAKLEDSAVYLCASSSTRGSYEQYFGPGTRLTVT.